The 32 T cell receptor beta chains below all came from one sample that was sequenced in a study of blood T cell repertoires in COVID-19 (TCRdb year 2020). Libraries were prepared through the immunoSEQ multiplex PCR assay. TCRdb holds this immuneACCESS table with in-frame rearrangements only. Some clones are missing; in checked studies, unresolved V genes explain under half, and the rest has no known cause. The table for this sample lists roughly 240,000 clones; 80% to 90% of them were counted only once. Of the sample, 2% to 2.5% falls within the top ten clones. Sequencing was performed on peripheral blood. These TCRs come from a man aged 35-49 years who had recovered from COVID-19.

This clone was seen once. V gene TRBV4-1 combines with J gene TRBJ1-2, with 9 bases that match TRBD1. With 3 bases clipped from V and 2 bases from J, the junction kept 10 bases outside the gene matches. The CDR3 has 17 amino acids. Germline V lookup: CDR1 MGHRA, CDR2 YSYEKL. CDR3: CASSHVPNRGRNYGYTF. The DNA for the CDR3 is TGCGCCAGCAGCCATGTCCCTAACAGGGGGCGAAACTATGGCTACACCTTC.

This sequence joins TRBV13 and TRBJ1-6; D might be TRBD1 (5 bases). V was pared by 8 bases and J by 3 bases, with 20 bases between. The germline V gene has CDR1 PRHDT and CDR2 FYEKMQ (reference sequence). The CDR3 runs 17 residues. CDR3 sequence (DNA): TGTGCCAGCGGAAGAGACAGTACCTTCGACTATAATTCACCCCTCCACTTT. Amino acid sequence: CASGRDSTFDYNSPLHF.

This sequence joins TRBV5-4 and TRBJ2-3; D gene unclear. Trimming took off 4 bases at V and 0 bases at J, with 6 bases between the two ends. Germline V lookup: CDR1 SGHNT, CDR2 YYREEE (reference sequence). The CDR3 loop spans 13 amino acids. The CDR3 loop reads CASSDSSTDTQYF. The CDR3 coding sequence is TGTGCCAGCAGCGACTCTAGCACAGATACGCAGTATTTT.

This clone came up a few times. The chain recombines TRBV5-1 with TRBJ2-7, with D possibly matching TRBD1 (5 bases). The V gene lost 0 bases and the J gene lost 0 bases, with 7 bases spanning the gap. Germline values: CDR1 SGHRS, CDR2 YFSETQ. This CDR3 comprises 14 residues. The CDR3 sequence is CASSLAGHSYEQYF. The CDR3 nucleotides read TGCGCCAGCAGCTTGGCAGGGCACTCCTACGAGCAGTACTTC.

This chain joins TRBV4-1 and TRBJ1-1; TRBD1 agrees at 7 bases. From germline, CDR1 is MGHRA and CDR2 YSYEKL. V lost 2 bases and J lost 7; bases outside the gene matches: 10. The CDR3 is 15 residues long. The CDR3 protein is CASSQPDRESNEAFF. The CDR3 DNA reads TGCGCCAGCAGCCAACCTGACAGGGAGTCTAATGAAGCTTTCTTT.

The rearrangement joins TRBV19 to TRBJ1-5; TRBD1 agrees at 8 bases. The CDR3 has 16 amino acids. The germline V gene encodes CDR1 LNHDA and CDR2 SQIVND (reference sequence). Trimming removed 7 bases from V and 0 bases from J; junction bases left unmatched: 8. The CDR3 loop reads CASTYRGEYSNQPQHF. CDR3 nucleotide sequence: TGTGCCAGTACATACAGGGGGGAATATAGCAATCAGCCCCAGCATTTT. The full variable domain, with the rest looked up from reference TRBV19 and TRBJ1-5, is DGGITQSPKYLFRKEGQNVTLSCEQNLNHDAMYWYRQDPGQGLRLIYYSQIVNDFQKGDIAEGYSVSREKKESFPLTVTSAQKNPTAFYLCASTYRGEYSNQPQHFGDGTRLSIL.

The V and J genes are TRBV19 and TRBJ1-5, with TRBD1 matching over 7 bases. The CDR3 extends over 20 amino acids. Per germline, CDR1 LNHDA and CDR2 SQIVND (reference sequence). V lost 1 base, J lost 0 bases, and 15 bases stayed unmatched. In DNA form, the CDR3 reads TGTGCCAGTAGTATAGGAGCCAGGGGGTATATTAGTTCTAGCAATCAGCCCCAGCATTTT. Its translation: CASSIGARGYISSSNQPQHF.

The CDR3 nucleotides are TGTGCCACCAGCAGAGAACAGTCAACTAATGAAAAACTGTTTTTT. Protein product: CATSREQSTNEKLFF. This chain joins TRBV15 and TRBJ1-4; D gene uncertain. Germline assignment: CDR1 LNHNV and CDR2 YYDKDF (reference sequence). V lost 0 bases and J lost 0, with 5 bases in between. The CDR3 has 15 amino acids. Based on the CDR3 plus reference TRBV15 and TRBJ1-4, the full variable domain is DAMVIQNPRYQVTQFGKPVTLSCSQTLNHNVMYWYQQKSSQAPKLLFHYYDKDFNNEADTPDNFQSRRPNTSFCFLDIRSPGLGDTAMYLCATSREQSTNEKLFFGSGTQLSVL.

This rearrangement joins TRBV18 to TRBJ1-2, with 10 bases lining up with TRBD1. Germline V gene data show CDR1 as KGHSH and CDR2 as LQKENI. The V segment lost 3 bases and the J segment 5 bases; nucleotides outside the gene matches: 6. The CDR3 extends over 15 amino acids. The CDR3 loop reads CASSPDRGLGYGYTF. The CDR3 region has the DNA TGTGCCAGCTCACCGGACAGGGGGTTAGGTTATGGCTACACCTTC. The full variable domain, with the rest looked up from reference TRBV18 and TRBJ1-2, is NAGVMQNPRHLVRRRGQEARLRCSPMKGHSHVYWYRQLPEEGLKFMVYLQKENIIDESGMPKERFSAEFPKEGPSILRIQQVVRGDSAAYFCASSPDRGLGYGYTFGSGTRLTVV.

The chain employs TRBV15 and TRBJ2-1, with D possibly TRBD1 on 6 matching bases. Germline CDR1 LNHNV, CDR2 YYDKDF (reference sequence). This CDR3 is built from 16 residues. The V gene lost 5 bases and the J gene lost 5 bases, with 19 bases spanning the gap. The chain's CDR3 is CATSWGLAKVDNEQFF. The CDR3 nucleotides read TGTGCCACCAGCTGGGGGCTAGCCAAGGTCGACAATGAGCAGTTCTTC.

This sequence joins TRBV6-2 or TRBV6-3 and TRBJ1-1, with 7 bases that match TRBD1. The CDR3 consists of 14 residues. Trimming at V came to 6 bases and at J to 4 bases, leaving 8 bases not matched to a gene. CDR1 and CDR2 from the germline V gene are MNHEY and SVGEGT. CDR3 sequence: CASSRHQGGTEAFF. CDR3 DNA: TGTGCCAGCAGCAGACATCAGGGGGGCACTGAAGCTTTCTTT.

V usage is TRBV7-9 and J usage is TRBJ1-6; maybe TRBD1 (5 bases). Germline-derived CDR1 and CDR2 are SEHNR and FQNEAQ (reference sequence). The CDR3 contains 13 residues. Trimming removed 1 base from V and 7 bases from J, with 5 bases in between. CDR3 sequence: CASSLEGNSPLHF. The CDR3 region has the DNA TGTGCCAGCAGCTTAGAGGGGAATTCACCCCTCCACTTT.

The V gene is TRBV5-6, the J gene TRBJ2-7, with 7 bases fitting TRBD2. CDR3 length equals 14 residues. The ends lost 0 bases at V and 3 bases at J; junction bases unmatched: 3. The germline CDR1 and CDR2 sequences are SGHDT and YYEEEE. The CDR3 DNA follows: TGTGCCAGCAGCTTGGCCCTAGCGGACTACGAGCAGTACTTC. It codes for CASSLALADYEQYF. The full variable domain, in which reference TRBV5-6 and TRBJ2-7 provide the parts outside the CDR3, is DAGVTQSPTHLIKTRGQQVTLRCSPKSGHDTVSWYQQALGQGPQFIFQYYEEEERQRGNFPDRFSGHQFPNYSSELNVNALLLGDSALYLCASSLALADYEQYFGPGTRLTVT.

This clone was seen a handful of times. The rearrangement links TRBV18 to TRBJ1-2; D is perhaps TRBD1 (5 bases). This CDR3 region has 15 residues. The V end was cut by 1 base, the J end by 0 bases, with 9 bases between. Germline-derived CDR1 and CDR2 are KGHSH and LQKENI. The CDR3 is CASSPRREPNYGYTF. The CDR3 region has the DNA TGTGCCAGCTCACCACGCAGGGAACCTAACTATGGCTACACCTTC.

The chain recombines TRBV7-6 with TRBJ2-1; 15 nucleotides agree with TRBD2. This CDR3 is 21 amino acids long. Germline loops: CDR1 SGHVS, CDR2 FNYEAQ. The ends lost 8 bases at V and 1 base at J; junction bases unmatched: 18. The CDR3 DNA is TGTGCCAGCGCCCCAAGGGGACTAGCGGGAGGCATGGGCCCTTCCTACAATGAGCAGTTCTTC. It specifies CASAPRGLAGGMGPSYNEQFF.

This chain links TRBV19 with TRBJ2-3, with D possibly being TRBD2 (6 bases). This CDR3 is 13 amino acids long. CDR1 and CDR2 from the germline V gene are LNHDA and SQIVND (reference sequence). V lost 8 bases and J lost 1, with 10 bases in between. CDR3 nucleotides: TGTGCCAGTTCTGGCGGGGGCACAGATACGCAGTATTTT. It is translated as CASSGGGTDTQYF.

This chain uses TRBV19 with TRBJ2-1, with 14 bases fitting TRBD2. J was trimmed by 6 bases and V by 4 bases; bases with no gene match: 2. The CDR3 is 15 amino acids. Per the germline V gene, CDR1 is LNHDA and CDR2 is SQIVND (reference sequence). The DNA of the CDR3 is TGTGCCAGTAGTACTGGACTAGCGGGGGGCAATGAGCAGTTCTTC. Its protein product is CASSTGLAGGNEQFF.

The V gene is TRBV18, the J gene TRBJ2-4; 9 nucleotides match TRBD2. Trimming took 6 bases from V and 5 from J; bases not matched to a gene: 14. This CDR3 spans 17 amino acids. CDR1 and CDR2 (germline): KGHSH, LQKENI. For the CDR3, the DNA is TGTGCCAGCTCCCAAGCGCTGCGAGGCGGGGGGGAAAACATTCAGTACTTC. As protein: CASSQALRGGGENIQYF.

J is TRBJ2-7 and V is TRBV5-6; possible D gene TRBD1, 6 bases. The CDR3 runs 15 residues. Trimming took off 4 bases at V and 0 bases at J, with 14 bases between the two ends. The germline gives CDR1 SGHDT, CDR2 YYEEEE. CDR3: CASSAQGILSYEQYF. The CDR3 DNA sequence: TGTGCCAGCAGCGCACAGGGTATTCTCTCCTACGAGCAGTACTTC.

V is TRBV6-6 and J is TRBJ2-7, with 9 bases that match TRBD2. The CDR3 totals 15 residues. CDR1 is MNHNY and CDR2 is SVGAGI in the germline V gene (reference sequence). With V trimmed by 5 bases and J by 1 base, 6 bases remained unmatched. This CDR3 is CASSDSGGSSYEQYF. The CDR3 DNA sequence: TGTGCCAGCAGTGATAGCGGGGGAAGTTCCTACGAGCAGTACTTC.

This chain connects TRBV30 to TRBJ1-2; TRBD1 matches at 8 bases. Germline V gene data show CDR1 as GTSNPN and CDR2 as SVGIG (reference sequence). There are 14 residues in the CDR3. Trimming cost V 2 bases and J 5 bases; bases outside gene matches: 7. The CDR3 DNA follows: TGTGCCTGGAGTCCCGGGACAGGATCGTATGGCTACACCTTC. This gives the protein CAWSPGTGSYGYTF.

This sequence joins TRBV15 and TRBJ2-3; D is undetermined. V lost 5 bases, J lost 8 bases, and 8 bases lay in between. Germline V gene lookup returns CDR1 LNHNV and CDR2 YYDKDF (reference sequence). This CDR3 comprises 11 residues. Written as DNA, the CDR3 is TGTGCCACCAGCGGGCCCGGTACGCAGTATTTT. Its translation is CATSGPGTQYF.

This clone was observed once. Additional DNA sequences in this sample encode the identical CDR3. The gene calls are TRBV5-1 and TRBJ1-1; D unclear. Germline assignment: CDR1 SGHRS and CDR2 YFSETQ. The CDR3 is 14 amino acids. V gave up 0 bases and J gave up 1 base, with 7 bases separating them. CDR3 DNA: TGCGCCAGCAGCTTGGGAGGATCGAACACTGAAGCTTTCTTT. Translating it yields CASSLGGSNTEAFF.

The chain employs TRBV6-5 and TRBJ2-7; tentative D call: TRBD2 (5 bases). CDR3 size: 15 residues. Trimming shortened V by 4 bases and J by 2 bases, and 15 bases separated the two germline ends. CDR1 is MNHEY and CDR2 is SVGAGI in the germline V gene. The CDR3 loop is CASSSPLPGTYEQYF. CDR3 coding DNA: TGTGCCAGCAGTTCCCCCCTTCCCGGGACCTACGAGCAGTACTTC.

The chain carries TRBV18 and TRBJ1-2; tentative D call: TRBD1 (6 bases). CDR3 length: 14 amino acids. The V gene lost 5 bases and the J gene lost 1 base, with 11 bases spanning the gap. The germline V gene encodes CDR1 KGHSH and CDR2 LQKENI. CDR3 region: CASSITGLNYGYTF. The CDR3 bases are TGTGCCAGCTCAATCACAGGGCTTAACTATGGCTACACCTTC.

The chain employs TRBV18 and TRBJ2-7; perhaps TRBD2 as D (5 bases). From germline, CDR1 is KGHSH and CDR2 LQKENI. CDR3 length equals 15 residues. The ends were cut back, 3 bases at V and 2 bases at J, with 14 bases in the middle. In nucleotides, the CDR3 is TGTGCCAGCTCACCTCTTCGGGGAGAGACCTACGAGCAGTACTTC. It is translated as CASSPLRGETYEQYF.

This chain uses TRBV6-5 with TRBJ2-3; weak D call: TRBD2 (7 bases). Trimming shortened V by 6 bases and J by 4 bases, and 14 bases separated the two germline ends. Germline values: CDR1 MNHEY, CDR2 SVGAGI. The length of the CDR3 is 14 residues. DNA for the CDR3: TGTGCCAGCAGCCGGAGGGGGGGCGCAGATACGCAGTATTTT. Its protein is CASSRRGGADTQYF.

Only a few counts were recorded for this clone. The rearrangement joins TRBV18 to TRBJ1-2, with D tentatively TRBD1 (6 bases). The CDR3 runs to 14 residues. CDR1 is KGHSH and CDR2 is LQKENI in the germline V gene. V was trimmed by 1 base and J by 8 bases, leaving 14 bases between them. As DNA, the CDR3 is TGTGCCAGCTCACCACGTAGGACAGTTAGCGGCTACACCTTC. Protein product: CASSPRRTVSGYTF.

As DNA, the CDR3 is TGTGCCAGCAGGACATCCGGGCGGGGCCCTAGCTATGGCTACACCTTC. It is translated as CASRTSGRGPSYGYTF. The J gene is TRBJ1-2, the V gene TRBV28; possible D gene TRBD1, 5 bases. Germline CDR1 reads MDHEN; CDR2 reads SYDVKM. The CDR3 length is 16 residues. With 6 bases removed from V and 4 bases from J, the gap between germline ends came to 21 bases.

This clone was counted a single time. This chain links TRBV6-6 with TRBJ1-5; no clear D gene. The germline gives CDR1 MNHNY, CDR2 SVGAGI (reference sequence). CDR3 length equals 14 residues. V was pared by 2 bases and J by 6 bases, with 11 bases between. The CDR3 here is CASSYTAGGQPQHF. The CDR3 nucleotides are TGTGCCAGCAGTTACACGGCAGGAGGTCAGCCCCAGCATTTT.

The J gene is TRBJ2-6, the V gene TRBV4-1; D uncertain. The germline V gene encodes CDR1 MGHRA and CDR2 YSYEKL. Deletions cut 2 bases from V and 1 base from J, with 9 bases between. The CDR3 is 16 amino acids. The CDR3 sequence is CASSQRWSSGANVLTF. The CDR3 DNA follows: TGCGCCAGCAGCCAAAGGTGGAGTTCTGGGGCCAACGTCCTGACTTTC.

Comment on this clone: An end of the junction differs from the germline gene, which may be a read error. This rearrangement joins TRBV7-2 to TRBJ1-4; D is unclear. CDR1 and CDR2 (germline): SGHTA, FQGNSA. This CDR3 is 14 amino acids long. The CDR3 region is CASTETRTSEKLFF. The CDR3 DNA sequence: TGTGCCAGCACCGAGACCCGGACTAGTGAAAAACTGTTTTTT.